These 16 T cell receptor beta chains were all obtained from the same sample, sequenced in a study of T cell repertoires in cytomegalovirus infection. These receptors lack a known antigen. TCRdb ran MiXCR on the reads and lists one entry per CDR3 protein. There are hundreds of thousands of distinct CDR3 sequences in the sample; around 30% occur only once, and 18% lies in the top ten. The sample consisted of cultured PBMCs, taken from culture after CMV antigen stimulation. The receptors were gathered from a human donor in good health (CMV status not recorded). Some clones in this sample may be carry-over from other donors' samples.

The V call is TRBV7-6, the J call TRBJ1-5; no clear D. CDR3 length equals 13 residues. V was shortened by 2 bases and J by 7 bases, with 9 bases between the two germline ends. CDR1 and CDR2 from the germline V gene are SGHVS and FNYEAQ. The CDR3 spells CASSLSWQQPQHF. The CDR3 coding sequence is TGTGCCAGCAGCTTAAGTTGGCAGCAGCCCCAGCATTTT.

This clonotype turned up a few times. This CDR3 is CSARDQGGSPLHF. CDR3 sequence (DNA): TGCAGTGCTAGAGATCAGGGGGGCTCACCCCTCCACTTT. The chain carries TRBV20-1 and TRBJ1-6; 7 bases are a match to TRBD1. Germline V gene lookup returns CDR1 DFQATT and CDR2 SNEGSKA (reference sequence). This CDR3 spans 13 amino acids. The ends lost 0 bases at V and 10 bases at J; junction bases unmatched: 3.

This rearrangement joins TRBV20-1 to TRBJ1-5, with unresolved D. CDR1 and CDR2 (germline): DFQATT, SNEGSKA (reference sequence). Trimming removed 6 bases from V and 9 bases from J, with 12 bases in between. This CDR3 region has 11 residues. CDR3 region: CSAQAQGPQHF. The CDR3 bases are TGCAGTGCCCAGGCCCAAGGGCCCCAGCATTTT.

This chain joins TRBV6-6 and TRBJ1-6, with 8 bases that match TRBD1. The CDR3 has 17 residues. The V and J ends lost 2 bases and 4 bases, in that order; junction bases with no gene match: 7. Germline loops: CDR1 MNHNY, CDR2 SVGAGI (reference sequence). The DNA of the CDR3 is TGTGCCAGCAGTTACGCTCCCGGGACAGGTTATAATTCACCCCTCCACTTT. Translated: CASSYAPGTGYNSPLHF.

The count of this clonotype is one. The chain is built from TRBV19 and TRBJ1-2, with D hard to call. Germline-derived CDR1 and CDR2 are LNHDA and SQIVND (reference sequence). This CDR3 has 12 amino acids. The ends were cut back, 10 bases at V and 2 bases at J, with 11 bases in the middle. CDR3 coding DNA: TGTGCCATAAGGTCCGGCAACTATGGCTACACCTTC. This codes for CAIRSGNYGYTF.

This clonotype was counted a few times. The chain joins TRBV5-1 to TRBJ1-2; the D gene is possibly TRBD1 (6 bases). This CDR3 region has 13 residues. V was clipped by 2 bases and J by 5 bases, with 10 bases between them. Germline V CDR1 and CDR2: SGHRS, YFSETQ. The CDR3 here is CASSFSGAYGYTF. In DNA, the CDR3 is TGCGCCAGCAGCTTTTCGGGGGCGTATGGCTACACCTTC.

This clonotype was seen repeatedly, ten times or more. V and J are TRBV7-2 and TRBJ2-5; 10 bases are a match to TRBD1. The junction had 8 bases not matched to a gene; V was cut back by 5 bases and J by 5 bases. This CDR3 region has 15 residues. Germline V lookup: CDR1 SGHTA, CDR2 FQGNSA. The CDR3 loop reads CASSPKTGGSETQYF. The DNA of the CDR3 is TGTGCCAGCAGCCCAAAGACAGGGGGCTCGGAGACCCAGTACTTC.

This clonotype was recorded many times. The chain has TRBV7-2 and TRBJ2-3; 8 bases line up with TRBD2. V was clipped by 5 bases and J by 0 bases; unmatched bases: 10. The CDR3 sequence is 17 residues long. Germline CDR1 and CDR2: SGHTA and FQGNSA. This CDR3 reads CASSQRGAGVSTDTQYF. DNA of the CDR3: TGTGCCAGCAGCCAGCGAGGAGCGGGAGTAAGCACAGATACGCAGTATTTT.

This clonotype has more than one count but fewer than ten. The chain employs TRBV19 and TRBJ1-4; 8 bases fit TRBD1. The germline V gene has CDR1 LNHDA and CDR2 SQIVND (reference sequence). V gave up 11 bases and J gave up 11 bases; unmatched junction bases: 13. This CDR3 comprises 13 residues. The CDR3 DNA follows: TGTGCCTGTACCGCAGGGGGCGTAAGGAAACTGTTTTTT. As protein: CACTAGGVRKLFF.

The V and J genes are TRBV4-3 and TRBJ2-1; D is undetermined. Germline CDR1 is LGHNA and CDR2 is YSLEER. The germline V and J ends were trimmed by 0 bases and 10 bases, with 10 bases remaining between them. This CDR3 is 13 amino acids long. The DNA for the CDR3 is TGCGCCAGCAGCCAAGAACGACCTAGGGAGCAGTTCTTC. Translation: CASSQERPREQFF.

DNA for the CDR3: TGTGCCAGCAGACCCCCGGGGACAAACACCGGGGAGCTGTTTTTT. Translation: CASRPPGTNTGELFF. The J gene is TRBJ2-2, the V gene TRBV6-6; weak D call: TRBD1 (6 bases). The CDR3 is made up of 15 amino acids. V gave up 6 bases and J gave up 2 bases, with 13 bases separating them. Germline V gene data show CDR1 as MNHNY and CDR2 as SVGAGI (reference sequence).

J is TRBJ2-1 and V is TRBV6-2 or TRBV6-3; D not certain. Germline values: CDR1 MNHEY, CDR2 SVGEGT. The CDR3 is 15 amino acids. V dropped 8 bases and J dropped 0 bases, with 14 bases sitting between them. The CDR3: CASSGQVISYNEQFF. In nucleotides, the CDR3 is TGTGCCAGCTCCGGGCAAGTAATCTCCTACAATGAGCAGTTCTTC.

This clonotype was found many times. The rearrangement joins TRBV7-2 to TRBJ2-4, with 7 positions matching TRBD2. From germline, CDR1 is SGHTA and CDR2 FQGNSA. Trimming at V came to 4 bases and at J to 3 bases, leaving 6 bases not matched to a gene. This CDR3 contains 15 residues. The CDR3 loop reads CASSSPGDYKNIQYF. The CDR3 nucleotides are TGTGCCAGCAGCTCCCCCGGGGACTACAAAAACATTCAGTACTTC.

The chain carries TRBV7-9 and TRBJ1-3; no clear D. Germline values: CDR1 SEHNR, CDR2 FQNEAQ (reference sequence). This CDR3 contains 17 residues. V lost 5 bases to trimming and J lost 0 bases, with 17 bases between them. This chain's CDR3 is CASSLIPGQNSGNTIYF. The CDR3 DNA is TGTGCCAGCAGCCTAATCCCCGGTCAGAACTCTGGAAACACCATATATTTT.

The chain couples TRBV2 to TRBJ2-7; possible D gene TRBD1, 6 bases. In germline, CDR1 is SNHLY, CDR2 FYNNEI. CDR3 length: 12 residues. The CDR3: CGSQGNAYEQYF. Written as DNA, the CDR3 is TGTGGCTCGCAGGGGAACGCCTACGAGCAGTACTTC.

The V call is TRBV5-4, the J call TRBJ2-3, with 7 bases matching TRBD2. V lost 3 bases, J lost 6 bases, and 10 bases stayed unmatched. The CDR3 spans 15 residues. Germline CDR1 SGHNT, CDR2 YYREEE (reference sequence). CDR3: CASSSRGSLGDTQYF. Here the CDR3 DNA reads TGTGCCAGCAGCTCGCGGGGGTCCCTTGGGGATACGCAGTATTTT.